This T cell receptor beta chain came from a study of blood T cell repertoires in COVID-19. Study-level information: Sites in the United States, Italy and Spain provided acute and convalescent COVID-19 samples. T cells, B-cell-depleted T cells, or PBMCs provided the cDNA or gDNA that served as material.

In the authors' workflow: Estimation of nucleated cell counts was performed using reference gene primer amplification. Using immunoSEQ multiplex PCR, the repertoire was profiled, and TCRdb retains in-frame clones only, with some absent. The V and J calls and clone size come from that table; D and trimming were worked out from the DNA. The sample yields 120,000 or so clones, around 80% seen once. V lost 0 bases and J lost 7, with 8 bases in between. The CDR3 sequence is 13 residues long. Germline V CDR1 and CDR2: SGHNT, YYREEE (reference sequence). The receptor was isolated from a man aged 35 to 55 with active or convalescent COVID-19. J is TRBJ2-1 and V is TRBV5-4; a weak D match, TRBD1 (5 bases). Sequencing was done on a sample of peripheral blood. The chain's CDR3 is CASSLEGLNEQFF. CDR3 sequence (DNA): TGTGCCAGCAGCTTGGAGGGGTTGAATGAGCAGTTCTTC.